This TCR beta chain emerged from a study of monozygotic twins with cystic fibrosis. Findings and limits, study-wide: Shared CDR3 numbers were not associated with age, concordance or severity. In 13 of 16 pairs, V gene usage was closest to the co-twin's. Median Simpson clonality of approximately 0.01 suggested naive T cells predominated. Nucleotide-identical clonotype sharing was significantly higher within monozygotic CF twin pairs than between unrelated CF individuals.

Measured with immunoSEQ multiplex PCR; TCRdb has only the in-frame clones, and not every one. Here the sample spans tens of thousands of clones, approximately 65% being singletons. Between the trimmed V and J ends, which lost 0 bases and 6 bases, there was a span of 9 bases. The CDR3 loop spans 13 amino acids. CDR1 is SGDLS and CDR2 is YYNGEE in the germline V gene. As to this clone: The antigen is not known. Other DNA sequences from this sample encode an identical CDR3 as well.

This clonotype originated in a girl aged 5-17 years with cystic fibrosis. What was sequenced was blood. This chain links TRBV9 with TRBJ1-1, with D unresolved. DNA for the CDR3: TGTGCCAGCAGCGTAGGTACGGGAGCTGAAGCTTTCTTT. Translating gives CASSVGTGAEAFF.